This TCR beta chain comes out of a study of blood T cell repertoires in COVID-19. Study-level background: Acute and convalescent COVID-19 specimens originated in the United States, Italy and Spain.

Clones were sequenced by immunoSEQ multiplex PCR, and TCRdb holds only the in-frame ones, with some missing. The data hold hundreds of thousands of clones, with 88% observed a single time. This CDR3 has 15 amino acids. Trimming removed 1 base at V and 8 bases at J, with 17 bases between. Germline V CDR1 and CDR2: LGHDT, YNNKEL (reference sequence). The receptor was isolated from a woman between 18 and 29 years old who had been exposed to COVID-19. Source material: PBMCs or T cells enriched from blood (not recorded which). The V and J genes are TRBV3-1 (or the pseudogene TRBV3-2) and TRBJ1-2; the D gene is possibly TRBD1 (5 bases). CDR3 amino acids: CASSQALGGSWGYTF. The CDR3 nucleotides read TGTGCCAGCAGCCAAGCGCTCGGGGGGAGTTGGGGCTACACCTTC.